These T cell receptor beta chains were read from a single sample in a study of CD8 T cells in Susac syndrome. TCRdb recomputed calls from the immunoSEQ multiplex PCR reads with MiXCR, one row per CDR3 protein. The sample has just over 300,000 distinct CDR3 sequences, about 90% seen once. Source material: CD4+ T cells from PBMCs. The receptors shown here come from a human donor with multiple sclerosis. Both conserved end residues are part of each CDR3. Each record gives: clone size, V gene, J gene, D gene, CDR3 DNA, CDR3 protein. D genes are given only for firm matches. Size values are once, few and many counts, or a class for expanded clones, and some rows have none.

clone size: .; V gene: TRBV2; J gene: TRBJ2-3; D gene: .; CDR3 DNA: TGTGCCAGCCGCGGTATAGCAGATACGCAGTATTTT; CDR3 protein: CASRGIADTQYF
clone size: .; V gene: TRBV6-2/TRBV6-3; J gene: TRBJ1-1; D gene: .; CDR3 DNA: TGTGCCAGCAAGTTGCAGGGGACTCAGAACACTGAAGCTTTCTTT; CDR3 protein: CASKLQGTQNTEAFF
clone size: .; V gene: TRBV3-1; J gene: TRBJ1-5; D gene: .; CDR3 DNA: TGTGCCAGCAGCCAAGCGTCGGAGCCCCAGCATTTT; CDR3 protein: CASSQASEPQHF
clone size: .; V gene: TRBV29-1; J gene: TRBJ2-3; D gene: .; CDR3 DNA: TGCAGCGTTGAAGGTGACCTCTCTACGCAGTATTTT; CDR3 protein: CSVEGDLSTQYF
clone size: .; V gene: TRBV5-1; J gene: TRBJ1-1; D gene: .; CDR3 DNA: TGCGCCAGCAGCTTGGAAGGATTTGCTGAAGCTTTCTTT; CDR3 protein: CASSLEGFAEAFF
clone size: .; V gene: TRBV5-1; J gene: TRBJ2-7; D gene: TRBD2; CDR3 DNA: TGCGCCAGCAGCGACGGACTAGTGTACGAGCAGTACTTC; CDR3 protein: CASSDGLVYEQYF
clone size: .; V gene: TRBV19; J gene: TRBJ2-4; D gene: TRBD2; CDR3 DNA: TGTGCCAGTAGTCTCTCTAGCGGGGGGGCCCGGCCAAACATTCAGTACTTC; CDR3 protein: CASSLSSGGARPNIQYF
clone size: .; V gene: TRBV7-2; J gene: TRBJ2-2; D gene: .; CDR3 DNA: TGTGCCAGCAGCTTAAGGGGGATTACCGGGGAGCTGTTTTTT; CDR3 protein: CASSLRGITGELFF
clone size: .; V gene: TRBV7-9; J gene: TRBJ1-3; D gene: .; CDR3 DNA: TGTGCCAGCGGCGGGGGCTCTGGAAACACCATATATTTT; CDR3 protein: CASGGGSGNTIYF
clone size: .; V gene: TRBV6-6; J gene: TRBJ2-3; D gene: TRBD2; CDR3 DNA: TGTGCCAGCAGTTACCCATGGGGGGGAGGGGTAGATACGCAGTATTTT; CDR3 protein: CASSYPWGGGVDTQYF
clone size: .; V gene: TRBV5-1; J gene: TRBJ1-1; D gene: .; CDR3 DNA: TGCGCCAGCAGCTTGGCAGAGGGGCGGACTGAAGCTTTCTTT; CDR3 protein: CASSLAEGRTEAFF
clone size: once; V gene: TRBV14; J gene: TRBJ2-4; D gene: TRBD1; CDR3 DNA: TGTGCCAGCAGTTCGGACAGGTCTTTTAACATTCAGTACTTC; CDR3 protein: CASSSDRSFNIQYF
clone size: .; V gene: TRBV7-2; J gene: TRBJ2-3; D gene: .; CDR3 DNA: TGTGCCAGCAGCCGCTTGGGGTTAAGGACAGATACGCAGTATTTT; CDR3 protein: CASSRLGLRTDTQYF
clone size: .; V gene: TRBV7-9; J gene: TRBJ2-3; D gene: TRBD1; CDR3 DNA: TGTGCCAGCAGCTGGACAGGGAGAGTCACAGATACGCAGTATTTT; CDR3 protein: CASSWTGRVTDTQYF
clone size: .; V gene: TRBV27; J gene: TRBJ1-2; D gene: .; CDR3 DNA: TGTGCCAGCAGTTTATCTTCAAGGGGGACCTATGGCTACACCTTC; CDR3 protein: CASSLSSRGTYGYTF
clone size: .; V gene: TRBV5-1; J gene: TRBJ1-1; D gene: .; CDR3 DNA: TGCGCCAGCAGCTTGGAAGAGGCCAGGGGAGACACTGAAGCTTTCTTT; CDR3 protein: CASSLEEARGDTEAFF
clone size: .; V gene: TRBV19; J gene: TRBJ1-1; D gene: TRBD1; CDR3 DNA: TGTGCCAGTAGCATAGGGACAGGGTCTCCCCCTGAAGCTTTCTTT; CDR3 protein: CASSIGTGSPPEAFF
clone size: .; V gene: TRBV20-1; J gene: TRBJ2-5; D gene: .; CDR3 DNA: TGCAGTGCTAGAGGGGTCCAACTAGCCCAGTACTTC; CDR3 protein: CSARGVQLAQYF
clone size: .; V gene: TRBV12-3/TRBV12-4; J gene: TRBJ1-3; D gene: TRBD1; CDR3 DNA: TGTGCCAGCAGCTTCAGGGGGGGAAACACCATATATTTT; CDR3 protein: CASSFRGGNTIYF
clone size: .; V gene: TRBV20-1; J gene: TRBJ1-2; D gene: .; CDR3 DNA: TGCAGTGCTAGTGGGCCTTCCCGAGGGTACACCTTC; CDR3 protein: CSASGPSRGYTF
clone size: .; V gene: TRBV2; J gene: TRBJ2-1; D gene: .; CDR3 DNA: TGTGCCAGCAGTGAAGGTTATGGGCTTCACAATGAGCAGTTCTTC; CDR3 protein: CASSEGYGLHNEQFF
clone size: .; V gene: TRBV30; J gene: TRBJ2-3; D gene: .; CDR3 DNA: TGTGCCTGGATTGTAGAAGCGAGCACAGATACGCAGTATTTT; CDR3 protein: CAWIVEASTDTQYF
clone size: .; V gene: TRBV18; J gene: TRBJ2-7; D gene: TRBD1; CDR3 DNA: TGTGCCAGCTCACCAGGACAGGTCTCCTACGAGCAGTACTTC; CDR3 protein: CASSPGQVSYEQYF
clone size: .; V gene: TRBV6-2/TRBV6-3; J gene: TRBJ1-3; D gene: .; CDR3 DNA: TGTGCCAGCAGTTACCGTCGGTTAAGCGGAAACACCATATATTTT; CDR3 protein: CASSYRRLSGNTIYF
clone size: .; V gene: TRBV30; J gene: TRBJ2-1; D gene: .; CDR3 DNA: TGTGCCTGGAGTACTTCGTGGAATGAGCAGTTCTTC; CDR3 protein: CAWSTSWNEQFF
clone size: .; V gene: TRBV20-1; J gene: TRBJ1-6; D gene: .; CDR3 DNA: TGCAGTGCTACACCTGTAAGGCCACCCCTCCACTTT; CDR3 protein: CSATPVRPPLHF
clone size: .; V gene: TRBV6-2/TRBV6-3; J gene: TRBJ2-7; D gene: TRBD2; CDR3 DNA: TGTGCCAGCAGATTCAGCGGGATAAGCTCCTACGAGCAGTACTTC; CDR3 protein: CASRFSGISSYEQYF
clone size: .; V gene: TRBV7-6; J gene: TRBJ1-5; D gene: .; CDR3 DNA: TGTGCCAGCAGCTTAGTGACAGATAATCAGCCCCAGCATTTT; CDR3 protein: CASSLVTDNQPQHF
clone size: once; V gene: TRBV3-1; J gene: TRBJ1-5; D gene: TRBD1; CDR3 DNA: TGTGCCAGCAGTCAGACCGTAGGGGGCCAGCCCCAGCATTTT; CDR3 protein: CASSQTVGGQPQHF
clone size: .; V gene: TRBV20-1; J gene: TRBJ2-2; D gene: TRBD2; CDR3 DNA: TGCAGTGCTCAGCGGGAGGCGGACACCGGGGAGCTGTTTTTT; CDR3 protein: CSAQREADTGELFF
clone size: .; V gene: TRBV14; J gene: TRBJ2-3; D gene: .; CDR3 DNA: TGTGCCAGCAGCCCCCGCCCATTGCTGAAATGGGGGGCCGGAACAGATACGCAGTATTTT; CDR3 protein: CASSPRPLLKWGAGTDTQYF
clone size: .; V gene: TRBV5-1; J gene: TRBJ1-2; D gene: .; CDR3 DNA: TGCGCCAGCAGCTTGGGAGTCGCGTGGAGTGGCTACACCTTC; CDR3 protein: CASSLGVAWSGYTF
clone size: .; V gene: TRBV2; J gene: TRBJ1-5; D gene: .; CDR3 DNA: TGTGCCAGCAGCGACAGGACCGGTGGCAATCAGCCCCAGCATTTT; CDR3 protein: CASSDRTGGNQPQHF
clone size: .; V gene: TRBV18; J gene: TRBJ2-7; D gene: .; CDR3 DNA: TGTGCCAGCTCAACGGGGGCGGGGACAGTCTACGAGCAGTACTTC; CDR3 protein: CASSTGAGTVYEQYF
clone size: .; V gene: TRBV6-5; J gene: TRBJ2-7; D gene: .; CDR3 DNA: TGTGCCAGCAGCCGTCGGAGGTTCGCCTACGAGCAGTACTTC; CDR3 protein: CASSRRRFAYEQYF
clone size: .; V gene: TRBV19; J gene: TRBJ1-2; D gene: .; CDR3 DNA: TGTGCCAGTAGCCCCCAGGGGTTTGGCTACACCTTC; CDR3 protein: CASSPQGFGYTF
clone size: .; V gene: TRBV4-2; J gene: TRBJ2-1; D gene: .; CDR3 DNA: TGTGCCAGCACTCCGGGGGCGGGCTCTTTCCCCAATGAGCAGTTCTTC; CDR3 protein: CASTPGAGSFPNEQFF
clone size: .; V gene: TRBV4-1; J gene: TRBJ2-1; D gene: TRBD1; CDR3 DNA: TGCGCCAGCAGCCAAGAAGACAGGGCCAATGAGCAGTTCTTC; CDR3 protein: CASSQEDRANEQFF
clone size: .; V gene: TRBV20-1; J gene: TRBJ2-7; D gene: TRBD2; CDR3 DNA: TGCAGTGCCAGTCGGGGGCTAGCGGGGGACCGCGAGCAGTACTTC; CDR3 protein: CSASRGLAGDREQYF
clone size: .; V gene: TRBV7-7; J gene: TRBJ2-2; D gene: TRBD2; CDR3 DNA: TGTGCTAGCAGCCCCTCTAGCGGGTCCGGGGAGCTGTTTTTT; CDR3 protein: CASSPSSGSGELFF
clone size: .; V gene: TRBV20-1; J gene: TRBJ2-1; D gene: .; CDR3 DNA: TGCAGTGCTAGAGATCCGATTGTTGTAATGGAGCAGTTCTTC; CDR3 protein: CSARDPIVVMEQFF
clone size: .; V gene: TRBV6-6; J gene: TRBJ1-6; D gene: .; CDR3 DNA: TGTGCCAGCAACATCCAGGGGAAGTCCTATAATTCACCCCTCCACTTT; CDR3 protein: CASNIQGKSYNSPLHF
clone size: once; V gene: TRBV4-1; J gene: TRBJ2-5; D gene: .; CDR3 DNA: TGCGCCAGCAGCCGGGGGATTGTTTTGGTCCCAGGGGAACGCCAAGAGACCCAGTACTTC; CDR3 protein: CASSRGIVLVPGERQETQYF
clone size: once; V gene: TRBV11-2; J gene: TRBJ2-1; D gene: .; CDR3 DNA: TGTGCCAGCAGCTTATATCGAATGGGCGGAGGCAGCTCCTACAATGAGCAGTTCTTC; CDR3 protein: CASSLYRMGGGSSYNEQFF
clone size: .; V gene: TRBV7-2; J gene: TRBJ2-2; D gene: .; CDR3 DNA: TGTGCCAGCAGCCCTAACGGGATTTCTGGCACCGGGGAGCTGTTTTTT; CDR3 protein: CASSPNGISGTGELFF
clone size: .; V gene: TRBV20-1; J gene: TRBJ2-7; D gene: .; CDR3 DNA: TGCAGTGCCCCGGGTTGGGGGCACGAGCAGTACTTC; CDR3 protein: CSAPGWGHEQYF
clone size: .; V gene: TRBV6-2/TRBV6-3; J gene: TRBJ2-3; D gene: .; CDR3 DNA: TGTGCCAGCAGTTACTCGAGGTATCGAGGAATTTACGTTACGCAGTATTTT; CDR3 protein: CASSYSRYRGIYVTQYF
clone size: .; V gene: TRBV4-1; J gene: TRBJ2-3; D gene: TRBD2; CDR3 DNA: TGCGCCAGCAGCCCTTGGGCTAGCGGGAGAGTAGCACGCACAGATACGCAGTATTTT; CDR3 protein: CASSPWASGRVARTDTQYF
clone size: once; V gene: TRBV19; J gene: TRBJ1-5; D gene: .; CDR3 DNA: TGTGCCAGTAATGGGGCGCTCAGGGCTAGCAATCAGCCCCAGCATTTT; CDR3 protein: CASNGALRASNQPQHF